The 23 T cell receptor beta chains below were found in one sample sequenced in a study of sequential checkpoint blockade in melanoma. Treatment: randomized to nivolumab then ipilimumab (arm A) or the reverse (arm B). Produced via immunoSEQ multiplex PCR; TCRdb's table is partial and in-frame only. The data contain about 14,000 clones, 55% to 75% of them singletons. Sample: CD8+ T cells sorted from blood (inferred from file names), taken from a patient given nivolumab and ipilimumab in sequence. The receptors come from a human donor with melanoma.

The V call is TRBV5-6, the J call TRBJ2-3, with D unclear. Trimming removed 2 bases at V and 0 bases at J, with 10 bases between. Germline CDR1 is SGHDT and CDR2 is YYEEEE. The CDR3 contains 15 residues. CDR3 sequence (DNA): TGTGCCAGCAGCTTATCCGCGGTGAGCACAGATACGCAGTATTTT. It yields the protein CASSLSAVSTDTQYF.

The rearrangement joins TRBV7-3 to TRBJ2-1, with 9 positions matching TRBD2. Germline trimming cut 2 bases from V and 7 bases from J; bases unmatched to any gene: 6. The germline CDR1 and CDR2 sequences are SGHTA and FQGTGA. CDR3 length equals 15 residues. The DNA of the CDR3 is TGTGCCAGCAGCTTAGCGGGGGGGCCGAGGAATGAGCAGTTCTTC. Protein product: CASSLAGGPRNEQFF.

This chain connects TRBV13 to TRBJ2-1, with a tentative D call TRBD2 (7 bases). The CDR3 contains 16 residues. The germline CDR1 and CDR2 sequences are PRHDT and FYEKMQ (reference sequence). V lost 7 bases and J 2 bases, leaving 18 bases between the germline ends. CDR3 sequence (DNA): TGTGCCAGCACTCCGATGGGGGGGGGCCCCTACAATGAGCAGTTCTTC. It encodes CASTPMGGGPYNEQFF.

The chain couples TRBV21-1 to TRBJ2-7; TRBD1, as called in the table, went unchecked against the DNA. TRBV21-1 is a known pseudogene. The CDR3 has 14 residues. The CDR3 DNA sequence: TGTGCCAGCAGCTACGACAGGGAAGATTGGGGGCAGTACTTC. Translating it yields CASSYDREDWGQYF.

This clone was counted a single time. This chain connects TRBV2 to TRBJ2-1; D uncertain. Germline assignment: CDR1 SNHLY and CDR2 FYNNEI. CDR3 length equals 9 residues. Trimming pared 10 bases from V and 5 bases from J, leaving 3 bases between. This CDR3 is CANNNEQFF. The CDR3 DNA is TGTGCCAACAACAATGAGCAGTTCTTC.

The chain uses TRBV19 and TRBJ2-7; possibly TRBD2 for D (6 bases). CDR1 is LNHDA, CDR2 SQIVND, per germline (reference sequence). V gave up 5 bases and J gave up 2 bases, with 16 bases separating them. The CDR3 length is 15 residues. This CDR3 reads CASSDAGPDTYEQYF. The CDR3 region has the DNA TGTGCCAGTAGTGACGCGGGACCTGATACCTACGAGCAGTACTTC.

In its sample, this clone was seen once. The chain recombines TRBV4-2 with TRBJ2-2, with 10 nucleotides matching TRBD1. The CDR3 is made up of 17 amino acids. V shed 0 bases and J 3 bases; nucleotides not matched to a gene: 4. Germline-derived CDR1 and CDR2 are LGHNA and YNFKEQ. The CDR3 sequence: CASSQDIGTGDTGELFF. The CDR3 DNA reads TGTGCCAGCAGCCAAGATATAGGGACAGGGGACACCGGGGAGCTGTTTTTT.

This clone has a handful of counts. The chain links TRBV4-1 to TRBJ1-2; D is unresolved. Trimming pared 7 bases from V and 3 bases from J, leaving 18 bases between. CDR1 is MGHRA and CDR2 is YSYEKL in the germline V gene. This CDR3 has 15 amino acids. CDR3: CASTGRHGRDYGYTF. The CDR3 DNA reads TGCGCCAGCACAGGACGGCACGGGCGGGACTATGGCTACACCTTC.

This clone has only one observation. This chain links TRBV29-1 with TRBJ1-1; TRBD1 aligns across 7 bases. V lost 0 bases and J lost 3; bases outside the gene matches: 13. The CDR3 totals 17 residues. Germline V gene lookup returns CDR1 SQVTM and CDR2 ANQGSEA. Here the CDR3 DNA reads TGCAGCGTTGAAGATCGAGGGGCTGACAGGGATGACACTGAAGCTTTCTTT. As protein: CSVEDRGADRDDTEAFF.

The chain employs TRBV7-9 and TRBJ2-7; 7 nucleotides match TRBD2. Per the germline V gene, CDR1 is SEHNR and CDR2 is FQNEAQ (reference sequence). The CDR3 is 15 residues long. V gave up 2 bases and J gave up 2 bases; unmatched junction bases: 6. The CDR3 sequence is CASSLSLAEAYEQYF. DNA for the CDR3: TGTGCCAGCAGCTTATCGCTAGCGGAGGCCTACGAGCAGTACTTC.

The CDR3 sequence: CASSPRDSNYGYTF. CDR3 nucleotide sequence: TGCGCCAGCAGCCCCCGGGACAGTAACTATGGCTACACCTTC. The chain joins TRBV4-1 to TRBJ1-2; 7 nucleotides match TRBD1. Losses at the gene ends were 4 bases for V and 1 base for J; bases not matched to a gene: 3. From germline, CDR1 is MGHRA and CDR2 YSYEKL. The CDR3 is made up of 14 amino acids.

This clone was observed a handful of times. V usage is TRBV5-6 and J usage is TRBJ2-1; 10 bases map to TRBD1. The V gene's germline CDR1 is SGHDT and CDR2 YYEEEE. The V gene end was trimmed by 4 bases and the J gene end by 4 bases; junction bases not matched to a gene: 2. CDR3 length equals 14 residues. CDR3 residues: CASSPDRGYNEQFF. For the CDR3, the DNA is TGTGCCAGCAGCCCGGACAGGGGGTACAATGAGCAGTTCTTC. The full variable domain, with the rest looked up from reference TRBV5-6 and TRBJ2-1, is DAGVTQSPTHLIKTRGQQVTLRCSPKSGHDTVSWYQQALGQGPQFIFQYYEEEERQRGNFPDRFSGHQFPNYSSELNVNALLLGDSALYLCASSPDRGYNEQFFGPGTRLTVL.

Written as DNA, the CDR3 is TGTGCCAGCAGCTCTGGACAGGGCTACGAGCAGTACTTC. Protein sequence: CASSSGQGYEQYF. The chain recombines TRBV11-1 with TRBJ2-7; TRBD1 agrees at 8 bases. CDR3 length: 13 residues. Germline values: CDR1 SGHAT, CDR2 FQDESV (reference sequence). V lost 4 bases to trimming and J lost 3 bases; unmatched junction nucleotides: 2.

This chain connects TRBV4-1 to TRBJ2-5; D uncertain. Gene TRBJ2-7 matches the end of the DNA better, so the J call may be wrong. The CDR3 consists of 14 residues. The germline V gene has CDR1 MGHRA and CDR2 YSYEKL. The CDR3 DNA is TGCGCCAGCAGCCAAAACCACGGAGCCTACGAGCAGTACTTC. Translating gives CASSQNHGAYEQYF.

The chain combines TRBV5-8 with TRBJ2-7; 7 bases are a match to TRBD1. The V gene's germline CDR1 is SGHTS and CDR2 YDEGEE. The length of the CDR3 is 13 residues. V lost 1 base, J lost 6 bases, and 4 bases stayed unmatched. CDR3 amino acids: CASSLRQGREQYF. The CDR3 nucleotides are TGTGCCAGCAGCTTGAGACAGGGACGCGAGCAGTACTTC.

The chain carries TRBV13 and TRBJ2-5, with 9 bases that match TRBD2. J was trimmed by 3 bases and V by 6 bases; bases with no gene match: 8. Germline-derived CDR1 and CDR2 are PRHDT and FYEKMQ (reference sequence). The CDR3 is made up of 15 amino acids. CDR3 bases: TGTGCCAGCAGTCATACGACTAGCGGTAAAGAGACCCAGTACTTC. Its protein product is CASSHTTSGKETQYF.

This clone was seen once. The chain recombines TRBV29-1 with TRBJ1-1; no definite D call. V was cut by 3 bases and J by 2 bases, with 4 bases left in between. The CDR3 runs 11 residues. The germline gives CDR1 SQVTM, CDR2 ANQGSEA. CDR3 protein: CSVEGNTEAFF. The CDR3, as DNA: TGCAGCGTTGAGGGCAACACTGAAGCTTTCTTT.

The chain couples TRBV11-3 to TRBJ2-1, with TRBD1 as a possible D gene (6 bases). The CDR3 has 16 residues. The V gene lost 5 bases and the J gene lost 1 base, with 15 bases spanning the gap. The germline CDR1 and CDR2 sequences are SGHNT and YENEEA. For the CDR3, the DNA is TGTGCCAGCAGCATCTACAGGGTAGGGTCCTACAATGAGCAGTTCTTC. Translating it yields CASSIYRVGSYNEQFF.

This chain uses TRBV10-1 with TRBJ1-4, with 7 positions matching TRBD1. The germline V gene encodes CDR1 WNHNN and CDR2 SYGVQD (reference sequence). CDR3 length: 18 residues. Unmatched junction bases numbered 14, after V lost 3 bases and J lost 4 bases. CDR3 bases: TGCGCCAGCAGTGACCAGGGGGAGAGGGATCCTATTAATGAAAAACTGTTTTTT. Amino acid sequence: CASSDQGERDPINEKLFF.

This chain joins TRBV7-9 and TRBJ2-2, with 7 bases that match TRBD2. Germline lookup yields CDR1 SEHNR and CDR2 FQNEAQ (reference sequence). With 5 bases clipped from V and 7 bases from J, the junction kept 13 bases outside the gene matches. This CDR3 is built from 16 residues. In DNA form, the CDR3 reads TGTGCCAGCAGCCGACCCGGACTAGGCGGCATCGGGGAGCTGTTTTTT. Encoded protein: CASSRPGLGGIGELFF.

The V and J genes are TRBV10-3 and TRBJ2-2; 9 nucleotides align to TRBD2. The ends lost 3 bases at V and 2 bases at J; junction bases unmatched: 4. This CDR3 region has 16 residues. CDR1 and CDR2 (germline): ENHRY, SYGVKD. The CDR3: CAISDSGTSNTGELFF. The CDR3 DNA sequence: TGTGCCATCAGTGACTCCGGGACTAGCAACACCGGGGAGCTGTTTTTT.

This chain connects TRBV7-9 to TRBJ2-3, with TRBD2 matching 9 bases. Per germline, CDR1 SEHNR and CDR2 FQNEAQ (reference sequence). V dropped 4 bases and J dropped 5; count of bases not matched to a gene: 7. This CDR3 comprises 15 residues. CDR3 DNA sequence: TGTGCCAGCAGCTCCTTACTAGCGGGCGAAGATACGCAGTATTTT. Protein: CASSSLLAGEDTQYF. Filled out from reference TRBV7-9 and TRBJ2-3, the complete variable domain reads DTGVSQNPRHKITKRGQNVTFRCDPISEHNRLYWYRQTLGQGPEFLTYFQNEAQLEKSRLLSDRFSAERPKGSFSTLEIQRTEQGDSAMYLCASSSLLAGEDTQYFGPGTRLTVL.

The chain links TRBV4-3 to TRBJ2-1, with 8 bases aligning to TRBD1. This CDR3 spans 14 amino acids. Germline loops: CDR1 LGHNA, CDR2 YSLEER. The V segment lost 10 bases and the J segment 6 bases; nucleotides outside the gene matches: 11. The CDR3 nucleotides are TGCGCCAATGTTATAGGACAGGGATTCAATGAGCAGTTCTTC. Its protein is CANVIGQGFNEQFF.